The 10 T cell receptor beta chains listed next were all sequenced from one sample in a study of blood T cells in healthy people across ages (dated by TCRdb to about 2015). The method behind the library was 5' RACE. The instrument was an Illumina HiSeq 2500. A second PCR of roughly 7 to 11 cycles was performed with a sample-barcoded 5' primer and a J-beta primer mix. Through fastp at Q25 and MiXCR, TCRdb rebuilt clones from the public reads, retaining in-frame beta chains. Every distinct CDR3 protein forms one entry, paired with its most common genes and DNA. This sample comprises roughly 800,000 distinct CDR3 sequences, 20% to 25% of them detected only once. Under 4.5% of the sample comes from the top ten. The same data also went into a second study, on T cells of mothers and their children.

Sequencing was done on a sample of blood. The receptors here all came from a boy younger than 18 in good health.

J is TRBJ2-3 and V is TRBV27; 9 bases map to TRBD1. The CDR3 spans 17 residues. V gave up 4 bases and J gave up 6 bases; unmatched junction bases: 14. Germline CDR1 is MNHEY and CDR2 is SMNVEV (reference sequence). In DNA, the CDR3 is TGTGCCAGCAGTTCTAACTACAGGGGGCAGGGTTCGGATACGCAGTATTTT. Its protein product is CASSSNYRGQGSDTQYF.

This chain links TRBV28 with TRBJ2-7; D may be TRBD2 (6 bases). Looked up from germline, CDR1 is MDHEN and CDR2 is SYDVKM. This CDR3 region has 15 residues. Trimming pared 6 bases from V and 2 bases from J, leaving 17 bases between. The CDR3 region is CASSVFSGTAYEQYF. Written as DNA, the CDR3 is TGTGCCAGCAGCGTCTTCTCCGGGACTGCCTACGAGCAGTACTTC.

A few counts support this clonotype. The chain uses TRBV5-4 and TRBJ1-1; 10 nucleotides line up with TRBD1. The trim removed 2 bases at V and 0 bases at J, leaving 1 base unmatched. The CDR3 is 15 residues long. Germline V gene sequence: CDR1 SGHNT, CDR2 YYREEE (reference sequence). The DNA for the CDR3 is TGTGCCAGCAGCTTCGGACAGGGGGTGAACACTGAAGCTTTCTTT. Translating it yields CASSFGQGVNTEAFF.

This chain uses TRBV15 with TRBJ2-1; the D gene is possibly TRBD2 (6 bases). The CDR3 is 15 amino acids. V gave up 5 bases and J gave up 9 bases, with 20 bases separating them. In germline, CDR1 is LNHNV, CDR2 YYDKDF (reference sequence). The DNA for the CDR3 is TGTGCCACCAGCCCTCGTAGGGTAGCGGCGGCTGAGCAGTTCTTC. As protein: CATSPRRVAAAEQFF.

This clonotype has only a few counts. The CDR3 DNA is TGCGCCAGCAGCCAAGGAGTGGGACACGGGATTTCCGGGGAGCTGTTTTTT. Translation gives CASSQGVGHGISGELFF. This chain links TRBV4-3 with TRBJ2-2; D may be TRBD1 (6 bases). This CDR3 is built from 17 residues. Trimming removed 1 base from V and 6 bases from J, with 18 bases in between. From germline, CDR1 is LGHNA and CDR2 YSLEER.

This chain joins TRBV27 and TRBJ2-1; 7 nucleotides match TRBD2. CDR3 length: 13 residues. Per germline, CDR1 MNHEY and CDR2 SMNVEV (reference sequence). V trimming: 9 bases; J trimming: 3 bases; junction bases outside the gene matches: 5. The CDR3 region has the DNA TGTGCCAGTCACCAGCGGGGCTACAATGAGCAGTTCTTC. Translation gives CASHQRGYNEQFF.

The rearrangement joins TRBV4-1 to TRBJ2-1; 8 nucleotides align to TRBD1. The end of the DNA aligns better with TRBJ2-7, so the J call may be wrong. Germline V gene sequence: CDR1 MGHRA, CDR2 YSYEKL. The CDR3 length is 17 residues. CDR3 sequence (DNA): TGCGCCAGCAGCCAAGATAATCCGGGACAGGCGACCTACGAGCAGTACTTC. It is translated as CASSQDNPGQATYEQYF.

This clonotype has just a few counts. The rearrangement joins TRBV18 to TRBJ1-4; maybe TRBD1 (5 bases). The ends were cut back, 4 bases at V and 5 bases at J, with 11 bases in the middle. The CDR3 has 14 residues. Germline values: CDR1 KGHSH, CDR2 LQKENI. Written as DNA, the CDR3 is TGTGCCAGCTCACGGGACCAGGGAAATGAAAAACTGTTTTTT. Translated: CASSRDQGNEKLFF.

V and J are TRBV6-1 and TRBJ1-4; D possibly corresponds to TRBD1 (5 bases). Germline CDR1 MNHNS, CDR2 SASEGT. The CDR3 spans 14 residues. The V and J ends lost 2 bases and 8 bases respectively, with 12 bases between them. The CDR3 protein is CASSESGWREKLFF. DNA of the CDR3: TGTGCCAGCAGTGAATCAGGGTGGCGGGAAAAACTGTTTTTT.

In its sample, this clonotype was seen a few times. The chain joins TRBV29-1 to TRBJ2-1, with D uncertain. Trimming pared 4 bases from V and 4 bases from J, leaving 8 bases between. The CDR3 extends over 12 amino acids. CDR1 is SQVTM and CDR2 is ANQGSEA in the germline V gene. The CDR3, as DNA: TGCAGCGTTGGACTGATTTACAATGAGCAGTTCTTC. Its protein is CSVGLIYNEQFF.